The 26 T cell receptor beta chains given below trace back to one sample, sequenced in a study of blood T cell repertoires in COVID-19. Sequencing was performed with immunoSEQ multiplex PCR; in TCRdb, only in-frame clones are kept and a portion is missing. The data hold 300,000 to 350,000 clones, with around nine tenths observed a single time. The sample comprised PBMCs or T cells enriched from blood (not recorded which). These receptors all come from a man aged 25-45 years who had recovered from COVID-19.

The chain employs TRBV28 and TRBJ1-4, with D perhaps TRBD1 (6 bases). Deletions cut 6 bases from V and 11 bases from J, with 13 bases between. The CDR3 runs to 12 residues. The germline V gene has CDR1 MDHEN and CDR2 SYDVKM. The CDR3 nucleotides are TGTGCCAGCAGCCAGGGGTGGGGGAAACTGTTTTTT. It yields the protein CASSQGWGKLFF.

The CDR3 sequence: CASSPRAERHEQYF. The CDR3 bases are TGTGCCAGCTCACCTCGCGCGGAGAGACACGAGCAGTACTTC. The chain carries TRBV18 and TRBJ2-7; no clear D. Germline assignment: CDR1 KGHSH and CDR2 LQKENI. This CDR3 has 14 residues. V shed 3 bases and J shed 5 bases, with 14 bases lying between them.

The chain employs TRBV9 and TRBJ2-3, with D possibly matching TRBD2 (5 bases). This CDR3 has 15 residues. Germline CDR1 and CDR2: SGDLS and YYNGEE. V lost 0 bases and J 0 bases, leaving 8 bases between the germline ends. The CDR3 bases are TGTGCCAGCAGCGTAGACGGGATTAGCACAGATACGCAGTATTTT. The encoded protein is CASSVDGISTDTQYF.

A single count supports this clone. The chain uses TRBV13 and TRBJ1-1; D remains ambiguous. Between the trimmed V and J ends, which lost 5 bases and 3 bases, there was a span of 16 bases. Germline V gene data show CDR1 as PRHDT and CDR2 as FYEKMQ (reference sequence). The CDR3 loop spans 15 amino acids. This CDR3 reads CASSPARSPHTEAFF. The CDR3 nucleotides are TGTGCCAGCAGCCCAGCCCGGAGCCCCCACACTGAAGCTTTCTTT.

The chain employs TRBV27 and TRBJ2-6; TRBD2 aligns across 7 bases. CDR3 length equals 14 residues. The junction had 5 bases not matched to a gene; V was cut back by 10 bases and J by 2 bases. The germline V gene encodes CDR1 MNHEY and CDR2 SMNVEV (reference sequence). The CDR3 nucleotides are TGTGCCACCCGGGGGGTAGCTGGGGCCAACGTCCTGACTTTC. Encoded protein: CATRGVAGANVLTF.

The chain is built from TRBV2 and TRBJ1-4; a weak D match, TRBD1 (6 bases). Germline assignment: CDR1 SNHLY and CDR2 FYNNEI. Trimming left V 5 bases short and J 6 bases short, with 13 bases between. This CDR3 contains 14 residues. The DNA of the CDR3 is TGTGCCAGCAGTCCTCAGCAGGGGTATGAAAAACTGTTTTTT. This translates into CASSPQQGYEKLFF.

The chain is built from TRBV5-4 and TRBJ2-5; D ambiguous. There are 14 residues in the CDR3. Deletions cut 2 bases from V and 2 bases from J, with 10 bases between. CDR1 SGHNT and CDR2 YYREEE come from the germline V gene (reference sequence). The CDR3 nucleotides read TGTGCCAGCAGCTTCGGAGACTTACAAGAGACCCAGTACTTC. Translating gives CASSFGDLQETQYF.

This chain uses TRBV15 with TRBJ1-3; 7 bases are shared with TRBD1. The CDR3 length is 16 residues. Germline loops: CDR1 LNHNV, CDR2 YYDKDF (reference sequence). V was pared by 0 bases and J by 3 bases, with 5 bases of the junction left unmatched. CDR3 loop: CATSRDLGGFGNTIYF. Written as DNA, the CDR3 is TGTGCCACCAGCAGAGACCTAGGGGGCTTTGGAAACACCATATATTTT.

V gene TRBV6-5 combines with J gene TRBJ1-1; no firm D call. V lost 2 bases and J lost 7, with 14 bases in between. The germline V gene has CDR1 MNHEY and CDR2 SVGAGI. The CDR3 is 14 amino acids. The DNA of the CDR3 is TGTGCCAGCAGTTACCCCGAGCGCCAATTTGAAGCTTTCTTT. Encoded protein: CASSYPERQFEAFF.

The CDR3 loop is CASSLVVADTEAFF. CDR3 nucleotide sequence: TGCGCCAGCAGCTTGGTTGTTGCGGACACTGAAGCTTTCTTT. V is TRBV5-1 and J is TRBJ1-1; no clear D gene. Per the germline V gene, CDR1 is SGHRS and CDR2 is YFSETQ. V lost 0 bases and J 3 bases, leaving 9 bases between the germline ends. The CDR3 consists of 14 residues.

The chain couples TRBV9 to TRBJ2-5, with 7 bases fitting TRBD1. After removal of 4 bases from V and 2 bases from J, the junction contained 5 bases not matched to a gene. Germline V gene lookup returns CDR1 SGDLS and CDR2 YYNGEE. This CDR3 comprises 14 residues. The CDR3 bases are TGTGCCAGCAGCCTTCAGACAGGGCAAGAGACCCAGTACTTC. It is translated as CASSLQTGQETQYF.

This clone was counted a single time. V usage is TRBV14 and J usage is TRBJ2-4; the D is unclear. The CDR3 length is 15 residues. Germline values: CDR1 SGHDN, CDR2 FVKESK. V dropped 2 bases and J dropped 0 bases, with 8 bases sitting between them. Written as DNA, the CDR3 is TGTGCCAGCAGCCAATCCCTCTTAGCCAAAAACATTCAGTACTTC. Translated, it gives CASSQSLLAKNIQYF.

This clone was recorded only once. The V and J genes are TRBV1 and TRBJ1-5; the D segment call TRBD1 is taken from the table without a DNA check. TRBV1 is assigned pseudogene status. The length of the CDR3 is 18 residues. CDR3 sequence: CTSSHLSDSTYSNQPQHF. The CDR3 coding sequence is TGCACCAGCAGCCACCTCTCAGACAGTACCTATAGCAATCAGCCCCAGCATTTT.

V is TRBV19 and J is TRBJ1-1, with D maybe TRBD1 (6 bases). This CDR3 has 16 residues. V lost 7 bases to trimming and J lost 0 bases, with 18 bases between them. The germline CDR1 and CDR2 sequences are LNHDA and SQIVND (reference sequence). CDR3 nucleotide sequence: TGTGCCAGTAAATCCCCGAAACAGGGAGTGAACACTGAAGCTTTCTTT. It translates to CASKSPKQGVNTEAFF. The full variable domain, with the rest looked up from reference TRBV19 and TRBJ1-1, is DGGITQSPKYLFRKEGQNVTLSCEQNLNHDAMYWYRQDPGQGLRLIYYSQIVNDFQKGDIAEGYSVSREKKESFPLTVTSAQKNPTAFYLCASKSPKQGVNTEAFFGQGTRLTVV.

The chain carries TRBV28 and TRBJ1-5; 7 nucleotides align to TRBD1. The ends lost 7 bases at V and 1 base at J; junction bases unmatched: 10. The V gene's germline CDR1 is MDHEN and CDR2 SYDVKM. The CDR3 consists of 16 residues. CDR3 residues: CASTFRGVVSNQPQHF. As DNA, the CDR3 is TGTGCCAGCACCTTCAGGGGGGTAGTGAGCAATCAGCCCCAGCATTTT.

The chain recombines TRBV4-1 with TRBJ1-2, with TRBD1 matching over 8 bases. In germline, CDR1 is MGHRA, CDR2 YSYEKL. The trim removed 3 bases at V and 5 bases at J, leaving 8 bases unmatched. CDR3 size: 15 residues. CDR3 amino acids: CASSHPDRVGYGYTF. CDR3 coding DNA: TGCGCCAGCAGCCACCCGGACAGGGTGGGATATGGCTACACCTTC.

The chain joins TRBV5-1 to TRBJ1-6; 9 bases are shared with TRBD1. This CDR3 is built from 17 residues. CDR1 SGHRS and CDR2 YFSETQ come from the germline V gene. V was clipped by 0 bases and J by 5 bases; unmatched bases: 6. CDR3 amino acids: CASSLGVGTGHNSPLHF. The CDR3 bases are TGCGCCAGCAGCTTGGGAGTCGGGACAGGGCATAATTCACCCCTCCACTTT.

Remarks on this clone: This sample includes further DNA sequences coding for the same CDR3. The gene calls are TRBV18 and TRBJ2-7; D unclear. Germline V lookup: CDR1 KGHSH, CDR2 LQKENI. The CDR3 contains 13 residues. V was pared by 3 bases and J by 1 base, with 7 bases between. As DNA, the CDR3 is TGTGCCAGCTCACCTTCCGGGTCCTACGAGCAGTACTTC. Its translation is CASSPSGSYEQYF.

The rearrangement joins TRBV29-1 to TRBJ1-1; 10 bases are shared with TRBD1. Trimming at V came to 6 bases and at J to 5 bases, leaving 6 bases not matched to a gene. The CDR3 has 13 amino acids. The germline gives CDR1 SQVTM, CDR2 ANQGSEA. The DNA of the CDR3 is TGCAGCGTGGCCGGGACAGGGGAAACTGAAGCTTTCTTT. This gives the protein CSVAGTGETEAFF.

The chain couples TRBV11-2 to TRBJ1-2; D perhaps matches TRBD1 (6 bases). With 3 bases removed from V and 5 bases from J, the gap between germline ends came to 13 bases. Germline V lookup: CDR1 SGHAT, CDR2 FQNNGV. CDR3 length equals 14 residues. CDR3 residues: CASSLAGARYGYTF. The DNA for the CDR3 is TGTGCCAGCAGCTTGGCGGGGGCCAGATATGGCTACACCTTC.

The rearrangement uses TRBV5-1 and TRBJ2-1; D might be TRBD2 (6 bases). The CDR3 has 12 amino acids. The germline V and J ends were trimmed by 7 bases and 9 bases, with 14 bases remaining between them. Per the germline V gene, CDR1 is SGHRS and CDR2 is YFSETQ. The CDR3 loop reads CASGEPGGEQFF. DNA for the CDR3: TGCGCCAGCGGGGAACCCGGGGGTGAGCAGTTCTTC.

V is TRBV27 and J is TRBJ1-5; tentative D call: TRBD1 (5 bases). The V end was cut by 0 bases, the J end by 7 bases, with 13 bases between. The CDR3 runs to 15 residues. Looked up from germline, CDR1 is MNHEY and CDR2 is SMNVEV (reference sequence). CDR3 residues: CASSLSLGGGQPQHF. Here the CDR3 DNA reads TGTGCCAGCAGTTTATCACTCGGGGGGGGGCAGCCCCAGCATTTT.

The rearrangement links TRBV27 to TRBJ1-4, with a tentative D call TRBD1 (5 bases). The CDR3 runs to 16 residues. CDR1 and CDR2 from the germline V gene are MNHEY and SMNVEV (reference sequence). Trimming cost V 1 base and J 3 bases, with 12 bases left between them. This CDR3 is CASSLLGLGSNEKLFF. CDR3 nucleotide sequence: TGTGCCAGCAGTTTATTGGGGCTAGGGTCTAATGAAAAACTGTTTTTT. Together with reference TRBV27 and TRBJ1-4, the CDR3 gives the full variable domain: EAQVTQNPRYLITVTGKKLTVTCSQNMNHEYMSWYRQDPGLGLRQIYYSMNVEVTDKGDVPEGYKVSRKEKRNFPLILESPSPNQTSLYFCASSLLGLGSNEKLFFGSGTQLSVL.

The chain couples TRBV12-3 or TRBV12-4 to TRBJ2-2; 9 nucleotides agree with TRBD1. The V and J ends lost 6 bases and 6 bases, in that order; junction bases with no gene match: 2. CDR3 length: 13 residues. CDR3 nucleotide sequence: TGTGCCAGCAGACAGGGGGCGGCCGGGGAGCTGTTTTTT. This translates into CASRQGAAGELFF.

The chain uses TRBV7-9 and TRBJ1-1; possibly TRBD1 for D (5 bases). CDR1 is SEHNR, CDR2 FQNEAQ, per germline (reference sequence). Between the trimmed V and J ends, which lost 4 bases and 2 bases, there was a span of 14 bases. This CDR3 has 15 residues. For the CDR3, the DNA is TGTGCCAGCAGCTCTAACAGGAGATTCAACACTGAAGCTTTCTTT. This gives the protein CASSSNRRFNTEAFF.

The genes are TRBV20-1 and TRBJ1-5, with D tentatively TRBD1 (5 bases). Trimming left V 3 bases short and J 6 bases short, with 18 bases between. Germline V gene data show CDR1 as DFQATT and CDR2 as SNEGSKA (reference sequence). The CDR3 is made up of 15 amino acids. The CDR3 nucleotides are TGCAGTGCTAGTGCAGGAATCGGGGGTAGTCAGCCCCAGCATTTT. Protein product: CSASAGIGGSQPQHF.